The 23 T cell receptor beta chains below all came from one sample that was sequenced in a study of identical twins. MiXCR was run by TCRdb on the 5' RACE reads, yielding one entry per CDR3 protein. The sample has about 150,000 distinct CDR3 sequences, 3% to 4.5% seen once. Sequencing was done on a sample of memory T cells sorted from blood. The receptor set was obtained from a man in his late teens or twenties in good health.

This clonotype was recorded many times. The chain has TRBV19 and TRBJ2-1, with a possible D match to TRBD1 (5 bases). Germline values: CDR1 LNHDA, CDR2 SQIVND (reference sequence). The CDR3 length is 14 residues. V was shortened by 9 bases and J by 6 bases, with 18 bases between the two germline ends. In nucleotides, the CDR3 is TGTGCCAGCAATACACCTCTTAGGGGCAATGAGCAGTTCTTC. It translates to CASNTPLRGNEQFF. Full variable domain (missing parts from reference TRBV19 and TRBJ2-1): DGGITQSPKYLFRKEGQNVTLSCEQNLNHDAMYWYRQDPGQGLRLIYYSQIVNDFQKGDIAEGYSVSREKKESFPLTVTSAQKNPTAFYLCASNTPLRGNEQFFGPGTRLTVL.

This clonotype has ten or more counts. CDR3 loop: CSARDPSNYEQYV. The CDR3 coding sequence is TGCAGTGCTAGAGATCCATCAAACTACGAGCAGTACGTC. The chain recombines TRBV20-1 with TRBJ2-7; D is ambiguous. In germline, CDR1 is DFQATT, CDR2 SNEGSKA (reference sequence). The CDR3 length is 13 residues. Deletions cut 0 bases from V and 3 bases from J, with 9 bases between.

The rearrangement links TRBV2 to TRBJ2-7; no clear D. Germline V gene data show CDR1 as SNHLY and CDR2 as FYNNEI. Trimming took 0 bases from V and 3 from J, leaving 3 bases between them. The CDR3 covers 12 residues. CDR3 region: CASSEAGYEQYF. The CDR3 DNA follows: TGTGCCAGCAGTGAAGCGGGCTACGAGCAGTACTTC.

This clonotype was recorded at least ten times. This chain connects TRBV24-1 to TRBJ2-7; 7 nucleotides line up with TRBD2. The CDR3 consists of 17 residues. CDR1 and CDR2 from the germline V gene are KGHDR and SFDVKD. Trimming took 1 base from V and 3 from J; bases not matched to a gene: 11. The CDR3 sequence is CATSDFVRGRAGYEQYV. For the CDR3, the DNA is TGTGCCACCAGTGATTTTGTACGAGGGAGGGCCGGCTACGAGCAGTACGTC.

The chain uses TRBV3-1 and TRBJ2-1; 11 bases are a match to TRBD2. The germline CDR1 and CDR2 sequences are LGHDT and YNNKEL (reference sequence). V lost 4 bases and J lost 10; bases outside the gene matches: 9. CDR3 length: 15 amino acids. CDR3 nucleotide sequence: TGTGCCAGCAGCCCCACTAGCGGGAGCATATCCGAGCAGTTCTTC. This codes for CASSPTSGSISEQFF.

This clonotype was detected many times. A read error may produce the germline difference seen at one junction end. The chain joins TRBV29-1 to TRBJ2-4; D is undetermined. This CDR3 contains 13 residues. The germline V gene has CDR1 SQVTM and CDR2 ANQGSEA. The CDR3 coding sequence is TGCAGCGCTGAAGACGTAGCCAAAAACATTCAGTACTTC. Its protein is CSAEDVAKNIQYF.

Many counts were recorded for this clonotype. The chain combines TRBV27 with TRBJ2-2; perhaps TRBD1 as D (6 bases). V was shortened by 0 bases and J by 1 base, with 9 bases between the two germline ends. The CDR3 totals 16 residues. Germline V gene data show CDR1 as MNHEY and CDR2 as SMNVEV (reference sequence). CDR3 sequence (DNA): TGTGCCAGCAGTTTATCCCAGGGGCTGAACACCGGGGAGCTGTTTTTT. The encoded protein is CASSLSQGLNTGELFF.

This clonotype was seen at least ten times. The V and J genes are TRBV21-1 and TRBJ1-4. TRBV21-1 is given as a pseudogene. The CDR3 length is 15 residues. The DNA for the CDR3 is TGTGCCAGCATCGGGGAGGGTACGCTGGAAAAAAAACTGTTTTTT. Translated: CASIGEGTLEKKLFF.

This clonotype was seen repeatedly, ten times or more. This rearrangement joins TRBV3-1 to TRBJ2-5; either TRBD1 or TRBD2 may fit D (5 bases each). Germline V gene data show CDR1 as LGHDT and CDR2 as YNNKEL (reference sequence). This CDR3 has 15 amino acids. V was shortened by 4 bases and J by 3 bases, with 15 bases between the two germline ends. The CDR3 reads CASSRTVGREETQYF. In DNA form, the CDR3 reads TGTGCCAGCAGCCGAACTGTGGGGCGGGAAGAGACCCAGTACTTC.

This clonotype was observed at least ten times. V gene TRBV20-1 combines with J gene TRBJ2-1; D uncertain. Trimming cost V 2 bases and J 0 bases, with 8 bases left between them. The CDR3 is made up of 14 amino acids. The germline CDR1 and CDR2 sequences are DFQATT and SNEGSKA (reference sequence). The CDR3, as DNA: TGCAGTGCTAGAAGTGAGAGCTCCTACAATGAGCAGTTCTTC. Amino acids: CSARSESSYNEQFF.

The CDR3 DNA follows: TGTGCCAGCTCTCAGGAGGGACTGGCCACCGGGGAGCTGTTTTTT. Translated: CASSQEGLATGELFF. The chain couples TRBV18 to TRBJ2-2; maybe TRBD2 (6 bases). CDR3 length equals 15 residues. In germline, CDR1 is KGHSH, CDR2 LQKENI. V was pared by 6 bases and J by 4 bases, with 15 bases between.

This clonotype was counted many times. The rearrangement uses TRBV29-1 and TRBJ2-1; D is ambiguous. The CDR3 runs to 12 residues. Germline lookup yields CDR1 SQVTM and CDR2 ANQGSEA. Trimming left V 1 base short and J 6 bases short, with 7 bases between. The CDR3 sequence: CSVEVTVNEQFF. CDR3 coding DNA: TGCAGCGTTGAAGTTACAGTCAATGAGCAGTTCTTC.

This clonotype was picked up many times. The chain combines TRBV12-3 or TRBV12-4 with TRBJ2-5; D is ambiguous. This CDR3 has 14 amino acids. V lost 6 bases and J lost 4, with 15 bases in between. Here the CDR3 reads CASSPLGRRETQYF. In nucleotides, the CDR3 is TGTGCCAGCAGCCCGTTAGGGCGGCGAGAGACCCAGTACTTC.

This clonotype was found many times. V gene TRBV5-1 combines with J gene TRBJ2-1; D is uncertain. The V gene lost 0 bases and the J gene lost 4 bases, with 5 bases spanning the gap. Germline V lookup: CDR1 SGHRS, CDR2 YFSETQ. The CDR3 is 13 residues long. The DNA of the CDR3 is TGCGCCAGCAGCTTGGGGATTTACAATGAGCAGTTCTTC. This encodes CASSLGIYNEQFF. Using reference TRBV5-1 and TRBJ2-1 for the parts outside the CDR3, the full variable domain is KAGVTQTPRYLIKTRGQQVTLSCSPISGHRSVSWYQQTPGQGLQFLFEYFSETQRNKGNFPGRFSGRQFSNSRSEMNVSTLELGDSALYLCASSLGIYNEQFFGPGTRLTVL.

In its sample, this clonotype was seen many times. The V and J genes are TRBV20-1 and TRBJ1-1; a weak D match, TRBD1 (6 bases). There are 12 residues in the CDR3. Deletions cut 6 bases from V and 4 bases from J, with 12 bases between. The V gene's germline CDR1 is DFQATT and CDR2 SNEGSKA (reference sequence). The CDR3 coding sequence is TGCAGTGCCATCCCAGGGGCCACTGAAGCTTTCTTT. Its translation is CSAIPGATEAFF.

This clonotype was picked up a small number of times. The chain is built from TRBV4-2 and TRBJ2-7, with a tentative D call TRBD1 (5 bases). The V gene's germline CDR1 is LGHNA and CDR2 YNFKEQ. The V and J ends lost 3 bases and 0 bases respectively, with 24 bases between them. CDR3 length equals 19 residues. The CDR3 reads CASSHRLTDRRLSSYEQYF. The CDR3 coding sequence is TGTGCCAGCAGCCATCGGTTGACCGACAGACGTCTAAGCTCCTACGAGCAGTACTTC.

This clonotype was observed at least ten times. The chain combines TRBV15 with TRBJ2-1; D call uncertain. CDR1 and CDR2 from the germline V gene are LNHNV and YYDKDF (reference sequence). Deletions cut 0 bases from V and 7 bases from J, with 7 bases between. This CDR3 has 13 amino acids. The CDR3 region has the DNA TGTGCCACCAGCAGAGATGAAGGGAATGAGCAGTTCTTC. Translation: CATSRDEGNEQFF.

The sample holds many counts of this clonotype. As DNA, the CDR3 is TGCAGCGTTAAAGGGGACGTGTCAAGCTCCTACGAGCAGTACTTC. Its protein is CSVKGDVSSSYEQYF. V and J are TRBV29-1 and TRBJ2-7; D possibly uses TRBD1 or TRBD2 (5 bases each). V was shortened by 5 bases and J by 0 bases, with 17 bases between the two germline ends. This CDR3 comprises 15 residues. The germline V gene has CDR1 SQVTM and CDR2 ANQGSEA.

Details on this clonotype: A much bigger clone sits one base away, suggesting this may be a read error. This chain uses TRBV6-1 with TRBJ2-7; 9 bases match TRBD1. Germline CDR1 is MNHNS and CDR2 is SASEGT. The CDR3 length is 15 residues. J lost 3 bases, V lost 4 bases, and 7 bases had no gene match. CDR3 in amino acids: CASSAGTGTLYEQYF. The CDR3 region has the DNA TGTGCCAGCAGTGCCGGGACAGGGACCCTCTACGAGCAGTACTTC.

This clonotype was seen at least ten times. The chain recombines TRBV11-2 with TRBJ2-3, with D possibly TRBD2 on 5 matching bases. The germline gives CDR1 SGHAT, CDR2 FQNNGV. The ends were cut back, 1 base at V and 2 bases at J, with 13 bases in the middle. The CDR3 sequence is 16 residues long. The CDR3 protein is CASSLGRRKNTDTQYF. CDR3 bases: TGTGCCAGCAGCTTAGGAAGGAGGAAAAACACAGATACGCAGTATTTT. Full variable domain (rest looked up from reference TRBV11-2 and TRBJ2-3): EAGVAQSPRYKIIEKRQSVAFWCNPISGHATLYWYQQILGQGPKLLIQFQNNGVVDDSQLPKDRFSAERLKGVDSTLKIQPAKLEDSAVYLCASSLGRRKNTDTQYFGPGTRLTVL.

This clonotype was observed at least ten times. At one end, the junction sequence differs from germline, possibly due to a read error. The chain employs TRBV20-1 and TRBJ2-7; 8 nucleotides line up with TRBD2. Germline CDR1 reads DFQATT; CDR2 reads SNEGSKA (reference sequence). This CDR3 region has 15 residues. The CDR3 reads CSAGEVGGRSHEQYF. The CDR3 region has the DNA TGCAGTGCTGGAGAGGTAGGCGGGAGGTCCCACGAGCAGTACTTC.

This clonotype was counted at least ten times. J is TRBJ1-1 and V is TRBV27; D may be TRBD1 (6 bases). Trimming stripped 6 bases from V and 3 bases from J, with 14 bases between. Germline CDR1 MNHEY, CDR2 SMNVEV (reference sequence). This CDR3 has 14 residues. In DNA, the CDR3 is TGTGCCAGCAGAGACGGCAGGGGTTACACTGAAGCTTTCTTT. This gives the protein CASRDGRGYTEAFF.

Ten or more counts support this clonotype. The V and J genes are TRBV2 and TRBJ2-3; D is perhaps TRBD1 (6 bases). The CDR3 extends over 14 amino acids. V was cut by 5 bases and J by 1 base, with 10 bases left in between. From germline, CDR1 is SNHLY and CDR2 FYNNEI. The CDR3 coding sequence is TGTGCCAGCAGTCTCAGGGGTGGCACAGATACGCAGTATTTT. Protein sequence: CASSLRGGTDTQYF.